The T cell receptor (beta chain) under discussion was sequenced for a study of blood T cell repertoires in COVID-19. At the level of the study: PBMCs, B-cell-depleted T cells, or T cells were the source of the cDNA or gDNA that made up the material.

Germline loops: CDR1 SGHTA, CDR2 FQGNSA. This CDR3 comprises 13 residues. V was trimmed by 1 base and J by 7 bases, leaving 8 bases between them. Clones were sequenced by immunoSEQ multiplex PCR, and TCRdb holds only the in-frame ones, with some missing. The sample shows 180,000 or so clones, 88% of them seen only once. The rearrangement uses TRBV7-2 and TRBJ1-5; D uncertain. The clonotype originates from a woman in her twenties or thirties with acute or convalescent COVID-19. Material: peripheral blood. This chain's CDR3 is CASSLGLAQPQHF. The CDR3 coding sequence is TGTGCCAGCAGCTTAGGCCTAGCCCAGCCCCAGCATTTT.